The present T cell receptor beta chain was sequenced within a study of blood T cell repertoires in COVID-19. Background on the study: Some COVID-19 samples were acute and others convalescent; all came from the United States, Italy and Spain. T cells, B-cell-depleted T cells, or PBMCs provided the cDNA or gDNA that served as material.

Assay: immunoSEQ multiplex PCR; the TCRdb copy retains only in-frame clones and omits some. Of 350,000 or so clones in the sample, almost 90% were seen once. The count of this clone is one. Sequenced sample: peripheral blood. The sequence was collected from a man younger than 35 with active or convalescent COVID-19.

CDR3 nucleotide sequence: TGTGCCAGCAGTTACCGAAACATATACAGGGCAGAGCAGTACTTC. Encoded protein: CASSYRNIYRAEQYF. This chain joins TRBV6-2 or TRBV6-3 and TRBJ2-7; D is perhaps TRBD1 (6 bases). CDR1 is MNHEY, CDR2 SVGEGT, per germline. CDR3 length: 15 residues. Trimming removed 2 bases from V and 7 bases from J, with 18 bases in between.